This T cell receptor beta chain is drawn from a study of cytomegalovirus exposure and HLA in healthy donors. Clones were sequenced by immunoSEQ multiplex PCR, and TCRdb holds only the in-frame ones, with some missing. The sample has 200,000 to 250,000 clones; just over 85% are singletons. From the roughly 120-subject validation cohort, which was separate from the approximately 700-subject first cohort, the donors were drawn. Germline trimming cut 3 bases from V and 4 bases from J; bases unmatched to any gene: 5. Germline V gene lookup returns CDR1 MNHEY and CDR2 SMNVEV (reference sequence). The CDR3 has 15 amino acids.

The sequenced sample was PBMCs. This receptor was taken from a woman aged 18-29 years in good health and CMV-seronegative. The chain combines TRBV27 with TRBJ1-4, with TRBD1 identical over 7 bases. CDR3 protein: CASSFSQGGNEKLFF. CDR3 bases: TGTGCCAGCAGTTTCTCGCAGGGGGGTAATGAAAAACTGTTTTTT.